Shown below are 7 T cell receptor beta chains from a single sample sequenced in a study of blood T cell repertoires in COVID-19. Assay: immunoSEQ multiplex PCR; the TCRdb copy retains only in-frame clones and omits some. The sample includes 250,000 or so clones, about 85% of them seen just once. Specimen: PBMCs or T cells enriched from blood (not recorded which). The receptor set was obtained from a woman aged 45-65 years who had been exposed to COVID-19.

The chain recombines TRBV5-5 with TRBJ2-2, with 11 positions matching TRBD1. The CDR3 has 20 amino acids. Unmatched junction bases numbered 14, after V lost 0 bases and J lost 4 bases. Germline CDR1 reads SGHKS; CDR2 reads YYEKEE (reference sequence). The chain's CDR3 is CASSLETGTGGPHLTGELFF. The CDR3, as DNA: TGTGCCAGCAGCTTGGAAACCGGGACAGGGGGTCCCCATCTCACCGGGGAGCTGTTTTTT.

The chain couples TRBV5-4 to TRBJ1-2; TRBD1 agrees at 8 bases. This CDR3 is 13 amino acids long. Trimming cost V 4 bases and J 6 bases; bases outside gene matches: 5. Germline V gives CDR1 SGHNT, CDR2 YYREEE (reference sequence). The CDR3 nucleotides read TGTGCCAGCAGCCGGACAGGGTTCCATGGCTACACCTTC. Protein product: CASSRTGFHGYTF.

The chain is built from TRBV7-2 and TRBJ1-5; weak D call: TRBD1 (6 bases). Germline CDR1 reads SGHTA; CDR2 reads FQGNSA. This CDR3 contains 14 residues. V was shortened by 5 bases and J by 3 bases, with 11 bases between the two germline ends. DNA for the CDR3: TGTGCCAGCAGCCCAGGGGTTGACAATCAGCCCCAGCATTTT. Amino acid sequence: CASSPGVDNQPQHF.

This clone was found a few times. The chain carries TRBV30 and TRBJ1-6, with TRBD1 matching over 7 bases. The CDR3 is 14 amino acids. CDR1 and CDR2 (germline): GTSNPN, SVGIG (reference sequence). V trimming: 5 bases; J trimming: 7 bases; junction bases outside the gene matches: 8. The CDR3 DNA is TGTGCCTGGGACACAGGGGAGTCCAATTCACCCCTCCACTTT. Amino acid sequence: CAWDTGESNSPLHF.

The CDR3, as DNA: TGTGCCAGCAGCTTACACGGGAATGAGCAGTTCTTC. Translating gives CASSLHGNEQFF. The chain uses TRBV5-4 and TRBJ2-1, with D unclear. V was cut by 2 bases and J by 7 bases, with 7 bases left in between. CDR1 and CDR2 (germline): SGHNT, YYREEE (reference sequence). The CDR3 runs to 12 residues. Full variable domain (remainder filled in from reference TRBV5-4 and TRBJ2-1): ETGVTQSPTHLIKTRGQQVTLRCSSQSGHNTVSWYQQALGQGPQFIFQYYREEENGRGNFPPRFSGLQFPNYSSELNVNALELDDSALYLCASSLHGNEQFFGPGTRLTVL.

The chain recombines TRBV6-4 with TRBJ2-1; D unclear. Germline CDR1 reads MRHNA; CDR2 reads SNTAGT. The CDR3 has 13 residues. Trimming stripped 5 bases from V and 5 bases from J, with 10 bases between. The CDR3 DNA sequence: TGTGCCAGCAGTCGGTCAGGCAACAATGAGCAGTTCTTC. Amino acid sequence: CASSRSGNNEQFF.

The chain joins TRBV6-4 to TRBJ1-5; D unresolved. V gave up 0 bases and J gave up 7 bases, with 7 bases separating them. The CDR3 is 13 residues long. Germline V gene sequence: CDR1 MRHNA, CDR2 SNTAGT. For the CDR3, the DNA is TGTGCCAGCAGTGACTCACCCCAGCAGCCCCAGCATTTT. It codes for CASSDSPQQPQHF.